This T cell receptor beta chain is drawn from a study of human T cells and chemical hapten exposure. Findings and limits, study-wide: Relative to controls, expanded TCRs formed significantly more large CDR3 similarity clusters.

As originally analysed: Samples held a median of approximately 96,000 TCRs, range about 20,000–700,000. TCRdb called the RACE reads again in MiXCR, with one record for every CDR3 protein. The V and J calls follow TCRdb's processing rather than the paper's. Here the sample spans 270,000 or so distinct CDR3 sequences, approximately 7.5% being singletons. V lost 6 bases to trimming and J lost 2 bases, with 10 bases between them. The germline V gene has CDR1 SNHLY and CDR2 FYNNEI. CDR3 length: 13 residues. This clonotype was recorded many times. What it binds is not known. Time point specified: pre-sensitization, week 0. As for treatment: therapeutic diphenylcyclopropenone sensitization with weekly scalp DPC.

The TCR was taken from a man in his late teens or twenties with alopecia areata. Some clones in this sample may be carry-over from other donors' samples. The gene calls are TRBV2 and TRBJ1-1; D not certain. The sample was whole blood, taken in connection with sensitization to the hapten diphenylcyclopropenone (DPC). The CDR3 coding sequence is TGTGCCAGCAGCGACGGTACCAACACTGAAGCTTTCTTT. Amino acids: CASSDGTNTEAFF.